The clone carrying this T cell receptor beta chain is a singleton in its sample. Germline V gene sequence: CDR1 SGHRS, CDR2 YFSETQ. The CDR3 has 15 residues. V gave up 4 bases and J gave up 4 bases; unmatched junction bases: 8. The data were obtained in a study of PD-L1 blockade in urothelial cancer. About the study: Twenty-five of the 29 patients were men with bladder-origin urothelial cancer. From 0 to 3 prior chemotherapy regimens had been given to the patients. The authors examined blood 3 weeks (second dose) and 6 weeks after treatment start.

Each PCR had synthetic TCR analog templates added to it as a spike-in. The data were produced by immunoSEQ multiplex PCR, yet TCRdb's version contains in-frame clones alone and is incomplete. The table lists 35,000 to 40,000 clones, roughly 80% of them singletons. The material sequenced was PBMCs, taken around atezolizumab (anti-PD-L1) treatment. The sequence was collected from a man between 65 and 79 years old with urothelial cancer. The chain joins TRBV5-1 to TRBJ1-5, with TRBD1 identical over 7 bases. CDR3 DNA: TGCGCCAGCAGCCCCGGGACAGACATGAATCAGCCCCAGCATTTT. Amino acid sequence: CASSPGTDMNQPQHF.